The 26 T cell receptor beta chains given below trace back to one sample, sequenced in a study of CD8 T cells in Susac syndrome. After extraction with the RNeasy kit, about 0.45 to 1 ug of the RNA was reverse transcribed using random hexamers. MiXCR, applied by TCRdb to the immunoSEQ multiplex PCR reads, yields one record per CDR3 protein. The table has some 170,000 distinct CDR3 sequences, about 95% seen once. Sequencing input: CD4+ T cells from PBMCs. The receptors come from a human donor with Susac syndrome.

The chain carries TRBV28 and TRBJ2-7; D remains ambiguous. V was trimmed by 4 bases and J by 6 bases, leaving 10 bases between them. Germline assignment: CDR1 MDHEN and CDR2 SYDVKM. This CDR3 is built from 12 residues. The CDR3: CASSSPLSEQYF. The CDR3 nucleotides read TGTGCCAGCAGTTCCCCCTTGAGCGAGCAGTACTTC.

The rearrangement links TRBV5-4 to TRBJ2-7; either TRBD1 or TRBD2 may fit D (5 bases each). The ends were cut back, 4 bases at V and 2 bases at J, with 16 bases in the middle. The V gene's germline CDR1 is SGHNT and CDR2 YYREEE (reference sequence). This CDR3 contains 15 residues. The DNA for the CDR3 is TGTGCCAGCAGCCCGGCGATCGGGGCACCCTACGAGCAGTACTTC. Encoded protein: CASSPAIGAPYEQYF.

The V call is TRBV5-8, the J call TRBJ2-3; D is unresolved. There are 14 residues in the CDR3. Trimming removed 4 bases from V and 4 bases from J, with 13 bases in between. The V gene's germline CDR1 is SGHTS and CDR2 YDEGEE. The chain's CDR3 is CASSPRILSDTQYF. For the CDR3, the DNA is TGTGCCAGCAGCCCCCGTATTCTATCAGATACGCAGTATTTT.

The chain recombines TRBV20-1 with TRBJ2-1; D is possibly TRBD2 (6 bases). Germline-derived CDR1 and CDR2 are DFQATT and SNEGSKA (reference sequence). CDR3 length: 15 amino acids. V lost 6 bases and J lost 5, with 20 bases in between. CDR3 in amino acids: CSAPSGGSWNNEQFF. The CDR3 coding sequence is TGCAGTGCCCCCTCAGGAGGGAGTTGGAACAATGAGCAGTTCTTC.

The chain couples TRBV28 to TRBJ2-7; TRBD1 matches 11 bases. The germline CDR1 and CDR2 sequences are MDHEN and SYDVKM. This CDR3 is built from 14 residues. V was pared by 11 bases and J by 1 base, with 7 bases of the junction left unmatched. CDR3 amino acids: CAATGTGGSYEQYF. The CDR3 region has the DNA TGTGCCGCGACTGGGACAGGGGGTTCCTACGAGCAGTACTTC.

The rearrangement links TRBV15 to TRBJ1-2; D uncertain. CDR3 length: 12 amino acids. Trimming left V 1 base short and J 7 bases short, with 7 bases between. Germline V gene data show CDR1 as LNHNV and CDR2 as YYDKDF (reference sequence). CDR3 bases: TGTGCCACCAGCAGAGTGTTGGGTGGCTACACCTTC. Its translation is CATSRVLGGYTF.

The chain combines TRBV30 with TRBJ2-5; the match to TRBD1 covers 7 bases. CDR1 is GTSNPN and CDR2 is SVGIG in the germline V gene (reference sequence). Trimming cost V 4 bases and J 7 bases; bases outside gene matches: 12. CDR3 length: 14 residues. The CDR3 DNA is TGTGCCTGGACCCCAGGGGGTACAAGCGGGACCCAGTACTTC. Translated, it gives CAWTPGGTSGTQYF.

V usage is TRBV20-1 and J usage is TRBJ2-5, with no clear D. Germline V CDR1 and CDR2: DFQATT, SNEGSKA (reference sequence). V shed 2 bases and J shed 2 bases, with 12 bases lying between them. The length of the CDR3 is 14 residues. The CDR3 loop reads CSARLLNPQETQYF. The CDR3 DNA sequence: TGCAGTGCTAGACTCCTTAATCCACAAGAGACCCAGTACTTC.

This clonotype was picked up a small number of times. The rearrangement joins TRBV6-2 or TRBV6-3 to TRBJ2-7; 11 bases fit TRBD1. Germline CDR1 is MNHEY and CDR2 is SVGEGT. CDR3 length equals 13 residues. Trimming at V came to 6 bases and at J to 4 bases, leaving 2 bases not matched to a gene. DNA for the CDR3: TGTGCCAGCAGAGGGACAGGGGGATACGAGCAGTACTTC. As protein: CASRGTGGYEQYF.

J is TRBJ1-3 and V is TRBV5-1, with TRBD1 identical over 7 bases. From germline, CDR1 is SGHRS and CDR2 YFSETQ. The CDR3 extends over 14 amino acids. V lost 4 bases to trimming and J lost 2 bases; unmatched junction nucleotides: 3. The CDR3 bases are TGCGCCAGCAGCAGCGGGACAGCTGGAAACACCATATATTTT. Protein sequence: CASSSGTAGNTIYF.

CDR3 sequence: CASSRGGVEKLFF. The CDR3 DNA follows: TGTGCCAGCTCCCGGGGAGGTGTCGAAAAACTGTTTTTT. The chain joins TRBV18 to TRBJ1-4, with D unclear. The germline CDR1 and CDR2 sequences are KGHSH and LQKENI. The V and J ends lost 6 bases and 8 bases respectively, with 13 bases between them. The CDR3 extends over 13 amino acids.

This rearrangement joins TRBV5-6 to TRBJ2-1; D not certain. V lost 5 bases and J 3 bases, leaving 18 bases between the germline ends. Per the germline V gene, CDR1 is SGHDT and CDR2 is YYEEEE. The CDR3 loop spans 16 amino acids. CDR3 in amino acids: CASRHLTEFGYNEQFF. CDR3 DNA: TGTGCCAGCAGGCACCTTACAGAGTTCGGCTACAATGAGCAGTTCTTC.

The rearrangement uses TRBV5-4 and TRBJ2-3; D tentatively fits TRBD1 or TRBD2 (6 bases each). Trimming shortened V by 4 bases and J by 6 bases, and 15 bases separated the two germline ends. The CDR3 sequence is 14 residues long. Per germline, CDR1 SGHNT and CDR2 YYREEE (reference sequence). The CDR3, as DNA: TGTGCCAGCAGCGCACAGGGTCGGGGGGATACGCAGTATTTT. This translates into CASSAQGRGDTQYF. Based on the CDR3 plus reference TRBV5-4 and TRBJ2-3, the full variable domain is ETGVTQSPTHLIKTRGQQVTLRCSSQSGHNTVSWYQQALGQGPQFIFQYYREEENGRGNFPPRFSGLQFPNYSSELNVNALELDDSALYLCASSAQGRGDTQYFGPGTRLTVL.

A single count supports this clonotype. The chain employs TRBV7-2 and TRBJ2-5; 11 bases agree with TRBD2. V was pared by 4 bases and J by 2 bases, with 9 bases of the junction left unmatched. CDR3 length: 17 amino acids. Germline V lookup: CDR1 SGHTA, CDR2 FQGNSA. Here the CDR3 reads CASSSLAGGTGQETQYF. The CDR3 DNA follows: TGTGCCAGCAGCTCATTAGCGGGAGGGACGGGACAAGAGACCCAGTACTTC.

The CDR3 DNA reads TGTGCCTGGAGCCAGGGGGCAGATCAGCCCCAGCATTTT. This translates into CAWSQGADQPQHF. The V and J genes are TRBV30 and TRBJ1-5, with 8 bases matching TRBD1. Germline trimming cut 3 bases from V and 5 bases from J; bases unmatched to any gene: 3. The germline V gene has CDR1 GTSNPN and CDR2 SVGIG (reference sequence). CDR3 size: 13 residues.

The chain employs TRBV2 and TRBJ1-4; D is perhaps TRBD1 (5 bases). There are 15 residues in the CDR3. Germline CDR1 is SNHLY and CDR2 is FYNNEI. Trimming took 2 bases from V and 8 from J, leaving 15 bases between them. CDR3 sequence reads: CASSETRQGGEKLFF. As DNA, the CDR3 is TGTGCCAGCAGTGAAACTCGGCAGGGAGGCGAAAAACTGTTTTTT.

The CDR3 spells CASSQDLTGAGGGELFF. As DNA, the CDR3 is TGCGCCAGCAGCCAAGATCTAACAGGGGCGGGTGGCGGGGAGCTGTTTTTT. V and J are TRBV4-3 and TRBJ2-2; 7 bases align to TRBD1. This CDR3 contains 17 residues. Per germline, CDR1 LGHNA and CDR2 YSLEER. The V segment lost 0 bases and the J segment 7 bases; nucleotides outside the gene matches: 11.

The V gene is TRBV7-6, the J gene TRBJ1-6; D is perhaps TRBD1 (6 bases). From germline, CDR1 is SGHVS and CDR2 FNYEAQ. The V end lost 5 bases, the J end lost 6 bases, and 14 bases lay between the germline ends. The CDR3 has 15 amino acids. This CDR3 reads CASSRSQGFNSPLHF. For the CDR3, the DNA is TGTGCCAGCAGCCGCTCACAGGGCTTTAATTCACCCCTCCACTTT.

The chain couples TRBV5-1 to TRBJ2-1; 11 bases line up with TRBD2. CDR3 size: 16 residues. Germline lookup yields CDR1 SGHRS and CDR2 YFSETQ. V lost 4 bases to trimming and J lost 6 bases; unmatched junction nucleotides: 9. The CDR3 nucleotides are TGCGCCAGCAGCATTACCGGGACTAGCGGAATCAATGAGCAGTTCTTC. Its translation is CASSITGTSGINEQFF.

V usage is TRBV27 and J usage is TRBJ1-2; 12 bases are shared with TRBD1. V shed 6 bases and J 2 bases; nucleotides not matched to a gene: 13. The germline V gene has CDR1 MNHEY and CDR2 SMNVEV (reference sequence). This CDR3 region has 18 residues. CDR3 loop: CASSPTWGQGARNYGYTF. The DNA of the CDR3 is TGTGCCAGCAGCCCTACCTGGGGACAGGGGGCCCGGAACTATGGCTACACCTTC.

J is TRBJ2-1 and V is TRBV3-1; 9 positions agree with TRBD1. Looked up from germline, CDR1 is LGHDT and CDR2 is YNNKEL (reference sequence). This CDR3 has 15 amino acids. V trimming: 5 bases; J trimming: 7 bases; junction bases outside the gene matches: 9. The CDR3 loop is CASSVTGTGPNEQFF. In DNA, the CDR3 is TGTGCCAGCAGCGTTACCGGGACAGGGCCAAATGAGCAGTTCTTC.

The genes are TRBV28 and TRBJ1-2; D gene uncertain. CDR1 and CDR2 from the germline V gene are MDHEN and SYDVKM. The germline V and J ends were trimmed by 2 bases and 4 bases, with 8 bases remaining between them. The CDR3 is made up of 13 amino acids. CDR3 sequence (DNA): TGTGCCAGCAGTTTACGCTACTCCTATGGCTACACCTTC. Translated, it gives CASSLRYSYGYTF.

V and J are TRBV29-1 and TRBJ2-3; 10 bases are a match to TRBD1. V gave up 5 bases and J gave up 2 bases; unmatched junction bases: 10. The germline CDR1 and CDR2 sequences are SQVTM and ANQGSEA. CDR3 length equals 16 residues. The CDR3 sequence is CSVYGTGALHTDTQYF. In nucleotides, the CDR3 is TGCAGCGTTTATGGGACAGGGGCCTTACACACAGATACGCAGTATTTT.

This chain joins TRBV7-2 and TRBJ1-6, with D perhaps matching TRBD1 (5 bases). The CDR3 is 14 amino acids. Germline V CDR1 and CDR2: SGHTA, FQGNSA. Trimming stripped 5 bases from V and 9 bases from J, with 14 bases between. CDR3 protein: CASSPGIYGSPLHF. The CDR3, as DNA: TGTGCCAGCAGCCCAGGGATCTATGGTTCACCCCTCCACTTT.

This chain uses TRBV4-1 with TRBJ1-5; D may be TRBD1 (6 bases). The CDR3 has 17 residues. Trimming removed 3 bases from V and 0 bases from J, with 15 bases in between. The germline gives CDR1 MGHRA, CDR2 YSYEKL. CDR3 sequence reads: CASSQGARGLSNQPQHF. The CDR3 bases are TGCGCCAGCAGCCAGGGCGCCAGGGGACTTAGCAATCAGCCCCAGCATTTT.

J is TRBJ1-1 and V is TRBV12-3 or TRBV12-4, with D uncertain. V dropped 1 base and J dropped 5 bases, with 8 bases sitting between them. The CDR3 has 13 amino acids. The chain's CDR3 is CASSLGKGTEAFF. Written as DNA, the CDR3 is TGTGCCAGCAGTTTAGGGAAGGGAACTGAAGCTTTCTTT.